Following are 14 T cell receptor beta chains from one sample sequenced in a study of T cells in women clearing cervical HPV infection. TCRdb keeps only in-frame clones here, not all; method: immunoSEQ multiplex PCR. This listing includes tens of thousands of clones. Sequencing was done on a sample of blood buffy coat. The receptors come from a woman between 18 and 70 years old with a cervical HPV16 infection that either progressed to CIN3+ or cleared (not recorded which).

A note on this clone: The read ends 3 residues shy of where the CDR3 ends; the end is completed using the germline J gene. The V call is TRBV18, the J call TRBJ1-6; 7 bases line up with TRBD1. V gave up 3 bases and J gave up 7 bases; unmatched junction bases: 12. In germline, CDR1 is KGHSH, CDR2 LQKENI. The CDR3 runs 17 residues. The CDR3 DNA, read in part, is TGTGCCAGCTCACCCCTGACAGGGTTCGATCGGAATTCACCC. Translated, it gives CASSPLTGFDRNSP. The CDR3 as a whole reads CASSPLTGFDRNSPLHF.

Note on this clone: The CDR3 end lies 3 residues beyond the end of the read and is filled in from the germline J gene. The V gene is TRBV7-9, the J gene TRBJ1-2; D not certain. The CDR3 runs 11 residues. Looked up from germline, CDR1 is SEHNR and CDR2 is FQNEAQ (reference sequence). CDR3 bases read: TGTGCCAGCAGCCCCAACTACGAC. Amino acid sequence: CASSPNYD. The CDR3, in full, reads CASSPNYDYTF. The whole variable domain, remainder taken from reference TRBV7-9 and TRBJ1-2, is DTGVSQNPRHKITKRGQNVTFRCDPISEHNRLYWYRQTLGQGPEFLTYFQNEAQLEKSRLLSDRFSAERPKGSFSTLEIQRTEQGDSAMYLCASSPNYDYTFGSGTRLTVV.

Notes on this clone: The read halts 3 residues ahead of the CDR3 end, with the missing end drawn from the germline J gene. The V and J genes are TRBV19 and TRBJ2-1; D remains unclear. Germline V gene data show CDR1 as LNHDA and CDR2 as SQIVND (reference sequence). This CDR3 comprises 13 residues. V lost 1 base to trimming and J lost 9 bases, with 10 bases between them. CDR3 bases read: TGTGCCAGTAGTATAGGACCCCCAGGTGAG. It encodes CASSIGPPGE. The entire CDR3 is CASSIGPPGEQFF.

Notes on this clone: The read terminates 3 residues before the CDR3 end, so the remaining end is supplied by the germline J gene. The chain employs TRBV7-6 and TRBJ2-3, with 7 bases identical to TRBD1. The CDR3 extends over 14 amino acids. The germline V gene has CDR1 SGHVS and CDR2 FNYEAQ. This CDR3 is CASSFGQEVETQYF. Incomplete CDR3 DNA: TGTGCCAGCAGCTTCGGACAGGAGGTGGAGACG. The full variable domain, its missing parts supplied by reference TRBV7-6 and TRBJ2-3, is GAGVSQSPRYKVTKRGQDVALRCDPISGHVSLYWYRQALGQGPEFLTYFNYEAQQDKSGLPNDRFSAERPEGSISTLTIQRTEQRDSAMYRCASSFGQEVETQYFGPGTRLTVL.

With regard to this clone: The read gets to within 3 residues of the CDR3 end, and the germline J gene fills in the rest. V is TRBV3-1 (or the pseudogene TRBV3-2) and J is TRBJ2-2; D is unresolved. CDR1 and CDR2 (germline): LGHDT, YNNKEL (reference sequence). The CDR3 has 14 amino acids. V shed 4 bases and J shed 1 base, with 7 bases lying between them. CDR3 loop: CASSPSVNTGELFF. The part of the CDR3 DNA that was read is TGTGCCAGCAGCCCGTCAGTGAACACCGGGGAG.

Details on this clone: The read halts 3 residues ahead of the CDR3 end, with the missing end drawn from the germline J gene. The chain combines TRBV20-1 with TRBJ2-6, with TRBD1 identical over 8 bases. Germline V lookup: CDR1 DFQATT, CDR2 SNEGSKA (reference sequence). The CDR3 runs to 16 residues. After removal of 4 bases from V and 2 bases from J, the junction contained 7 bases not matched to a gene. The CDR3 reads CSAKGRGHTGANVLTF. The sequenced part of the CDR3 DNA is TGCAGTGCTAAAGGCAGGGGGCATACTGGGGCCAACGTC.

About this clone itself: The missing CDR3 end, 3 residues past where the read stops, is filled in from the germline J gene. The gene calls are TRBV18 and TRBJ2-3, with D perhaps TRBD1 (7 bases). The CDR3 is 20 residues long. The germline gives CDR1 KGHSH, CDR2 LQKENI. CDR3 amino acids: CASSPRFRGKRGIGNQPQYF. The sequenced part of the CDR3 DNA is TGTGCCAGCTCACCGAGATTCAGGGGGAAGCGCGGGATAGGCAATCAGCCG.

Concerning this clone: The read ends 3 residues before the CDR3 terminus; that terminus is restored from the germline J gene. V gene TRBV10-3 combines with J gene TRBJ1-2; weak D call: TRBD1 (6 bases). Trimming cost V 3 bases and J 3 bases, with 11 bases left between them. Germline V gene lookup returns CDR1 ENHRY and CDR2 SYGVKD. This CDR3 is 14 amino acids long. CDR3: CAISDPRTDYGYTF. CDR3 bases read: TGTGCCATCAGTGACCCCAGGACAGACTATGGC.

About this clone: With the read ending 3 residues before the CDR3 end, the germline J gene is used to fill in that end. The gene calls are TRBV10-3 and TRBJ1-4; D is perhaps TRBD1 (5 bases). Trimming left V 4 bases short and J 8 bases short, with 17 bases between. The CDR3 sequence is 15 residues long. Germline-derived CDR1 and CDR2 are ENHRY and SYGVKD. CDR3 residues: CAISAGNSQGEKLFF. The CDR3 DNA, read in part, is TGTGCCATCAGTGCTGGGAACTCTCAGGGCGAAAAA.

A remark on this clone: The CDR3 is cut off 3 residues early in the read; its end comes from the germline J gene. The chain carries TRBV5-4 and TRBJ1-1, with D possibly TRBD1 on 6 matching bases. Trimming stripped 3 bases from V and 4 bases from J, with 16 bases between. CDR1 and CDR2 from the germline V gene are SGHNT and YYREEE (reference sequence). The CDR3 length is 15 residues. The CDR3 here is CASSYIQGSGTEAFF. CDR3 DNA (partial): TGTGCCAGCAGCTATATTCAGGGGTCGGGCACTGAA.

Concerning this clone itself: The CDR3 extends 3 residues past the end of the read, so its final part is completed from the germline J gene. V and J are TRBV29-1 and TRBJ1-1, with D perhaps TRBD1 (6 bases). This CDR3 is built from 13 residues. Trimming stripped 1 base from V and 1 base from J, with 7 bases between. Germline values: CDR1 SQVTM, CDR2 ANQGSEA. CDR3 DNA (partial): TGCAGCGTTGAAGGACAGGCGAACACTGAA. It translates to CSVEGQANTE. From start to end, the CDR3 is CSVEGQANTEAFF.

The CDR3: CATSDQNPARSYTF. The CDR3 bases that were read are TGTGCCACCAGTGACCAAAACCCGGCTAGGAGC. J is TRBJ1-2 and V is TRBV24-1, with unresolved D. The read is 3 residues too short to cover the CDR3 end, so that end is filled in from the germline J gene. This CDR3 has 14 amino acids. Germline CDR1 and CDR2: KGHDR and SFDVKD.

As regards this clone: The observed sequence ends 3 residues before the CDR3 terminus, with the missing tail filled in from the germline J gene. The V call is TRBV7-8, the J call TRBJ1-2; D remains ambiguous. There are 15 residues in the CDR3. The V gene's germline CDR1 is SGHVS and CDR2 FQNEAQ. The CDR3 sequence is CASSEGSGRPNDYTF. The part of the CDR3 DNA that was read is TGTGCCAGCAGCGAGGGTAGCGGGAGGCCCAATGAC.

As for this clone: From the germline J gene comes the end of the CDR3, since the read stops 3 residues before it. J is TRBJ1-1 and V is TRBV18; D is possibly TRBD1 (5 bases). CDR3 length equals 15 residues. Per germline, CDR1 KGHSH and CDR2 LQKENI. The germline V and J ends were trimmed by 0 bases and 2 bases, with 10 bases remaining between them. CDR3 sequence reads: CASSPPVGVNTEAFF. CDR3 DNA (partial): TGTGCCAGCTCACCACCGGTAGGGGTAAACACTGAA.